Listed below are T cell receptor beta chains from one sample, sequenced in a study of molecular identifiers for immune sequencing clone quantification. TCRdb independently ran MiXCR on the PCR reads; one entry per CDR3 protein. The sample consists of about 97,000 distinct CDR3 sequences, less than 25% of them appearing once. Sample: naive CD8+ T cells from blood, with Jurkat cell RNA spiked in. These receptors originate from a human donor in good health. Some libraries in this study had Jurkat cell RNA spiked in. Each CDR3 is given with its conserved first and last residue. A D gene is named only where the DNA matches it firmly. Rows may omit the clone size; those that give it use once, few, many or a size class.

abundance: few; v_gene: TRBV27; d_gene: TRBD1; j_gene: TRBJ1-1; CDR3aa: CASSFGQGGTEAFF; CDR3nt: TGTGCCAGCAGTTTCGGACAGGGAGGCACTGAAGCTTTCTTT
abundance: many; v_gene: TRBV20-1; d_gene: .; j_gene: TRBJ1-6; CDR3aa: CSAKLGFAYNSPLHF; CDR3nt: TGCAGTGCTAAGTTGGGTTTTGCCTATAATTCACCCCTCCACTTT
abundance: many; v_gene: TRBV15; d_gene: .; j_gene: TRBJ1-5; CDR3aa: CATSTTGNSNQPQHF; CDR3nt: TGTGCCACCAGCACCACAGGGAATAGCAATCAGCCCCAGCATTTT
abundance: few; v_gene: TRBV6-1; d_gene: TRBD1; j_gene: TRBJ2-2; CDR3aa: CASSQTGGHFGELFF; CDR3nt: TGTGCCAGCAGTCAGACAGGGGGCCACTTCGGGGAGCTGTTTTTT
abundance: .; v_gene: TRBV19; d_gene: TRBD2; j_gene: TRBJ2-3; CDR3aa: CAASLRTSGGAVADTQYF; CDR3nt: TGTGCCGCCTCGCTACGGACTAGCGGGGGGGCCGTGGCAGATACGCAGTATTTT
abundance: .; v_gene: TRBV7-9; d_gene: .; j_gene: TRBJ2-1; CDR3aa: CASSWNFEQFF; CDR3nt: TGTGCCAGCAGCTGGAATTTTGAGCAGTTCTTC
abundance: .; v_gene: TRBV21-1; d_gene: .; j_gene: TRBJ1-3; CDR3aa: CASSAGSRAGYTIYF; CDR3nt: TGTGCCAGCAGCGCCGGGTCTCGGGCAGGGTACACCATATATTTT
abundance: .; v_gene: TRBV30; d_gene: .; j_gene: TRBJ2-7; CDR3aa: CAWSWGPNEQYF; CDR3nt: TGTGCCTGGAGTTGGGGGCCTAACGAGCAGTACTTC
abundance: many; v_gene: TRBV4-3; d_gene: .; j_gene: TRBJ1-5; CDR3aa: CASSQSYYSNQPQHF; CDR3nt: TGCGCCAGCAGCCAGAGCTATTATAGCAATCAGCCCCAGCATTTT
abundance: many; v_gene: TRBV12-3/TRBV12-4; d_gene: .; j_gene: TRBJ1-2; CDR3aa: CASSPYTF; CDR3nt: TGTGCCAGCAGCCCCTACACCTTC
abundance: many; v_gene: TRBV28; d_gene: .; j_gene: TRBJ2-7; CDR3aa: CASSLGRYSYEQYF; CDR3nt: TGTGCCAGCAGTTTGGGGCGTTACTCCTACGAGCAGTACTTC
abundance: .; v_gene: TRBV7-8; d_gene: TRBD1; j_gene: TRBJ1-5; CDR3aa: CASSFLAGQGNQPQHF; CDR3nt: TGTGCCAGCAGCTTTCTCGCGGGACAGGGTAATCAGCCCCAGCATTTT
abundance: many; v_gene: TRBV20-1; d_gene: .; j_gene: TRBJ2-7; CDR3aa: CSARQVSYEQYF; CDR3nt: TGCAGTGCTCGACAGGTTTCCTACGAGCAGTACTTC
abundance: .; v_gene: TRBV4-3; d_gene: TRBD1; j_gene: TRBJ1-1; CDR3aa: CASSQTTGMNTEAFF; CDR3nt: TGCGCCAGCAGCCAAACGACAGGGATGAACACTGAAGCTTTCTTT
abundance: many; v_gene: TRBV5-4; d_gene: .; j_gene: TRBJ2-3; CDR3aa: CASSLGGLYTDTQYF; CDR3nt: TGTGCCAGCAGCTTGGGGGGCCTGTACACAGATACGCAGTATTTT
abundance: many; v_gene: TRBV7-9; d_gene: .; j_gene: TRBJ2-5; CDR3aa: CASTQGETQYF; CDR3nt: TGTGCCAGCACCCAGGGGGAGACCCAGTACTTC
abundance: few; v_gene: TRBV19; d_gene: TRBD2; j_gene: TRBJ2-1; CDR3aa: CASSITSVGNEQFF; CDR3nt: TGTGCCAGTAGTATAACTAGCGTGGGCAATGAGCAGTTCTTC
abundance: .; v_gene: TRBV2; d_gene: .; j_gene: TRBJ1-2; CDR3aa: CASRDRGFYGYTF; CDR3nt: TGTGCCAGCCGGGACCGGGGCTTCTATGGCTACACCTTC
abundance: many; v_gene: TRBV27; d_gene: TRBD1; j_gene: TRBJ1-6; CDR3aa: CASRDRGSPLHF; CDR3nt: TGTGCCAGTCGGGACAGGGGTTCACCCCTCCACTTT
abundance: few; v_gene: TRBV12-3/TRBV12-4; d_gene: .; j_gene: TRBJ2-4; CDR3aa: CASQSSTELAKNIQYF; CDR3nt: TGTGCCAGCCAATCATCAACGGAGCTAGCCAAAAACATTCAGTACTTC
abundance: .; v_gene: TRBV4-1; d_gene: .; j_gene: TRBJ2-3; CDR3aa: CASSLLGRDLTQYF; CDR3nt: TGCGCCAGCAGCCTTTTAGGGCGGGACCTTACGCAGTATTTT
abundance: .; v_gene: TRBV29-1; d_gene: .; j_gene: TRBJ2-1; CDR3aa: CSVEATYNEQLF; CDR3nt: TGCAGCGTTGAGGCAACCTACAATGAGCAGCTCTTC
abundance: .; v_gene: TRBV20-1; d_gene: .; j_gene: TRBJ1-2; CDR3aa: CSARDFGREVYGYTF; CDR3nt: TGCAGTGCTAGAGATTTTGGCAGGGAAGTCTATGGCTACACCTTC
abundance: many; v_gene: TRBV14; d_gene: TRBD1; j_gene: TRBJ2-3; CDR3aa: CASSPWTGVTDTQYF; CDR3nt: TGTGCCAGCAGCCCCTGGACAGGGGTGACAGATACGCAGTATTTT
abundance: many; v_gene: TRBV7-6; d_gene: .; j_gene: TRBJ2-2; CDR3aa: CASSLAEGTGELFF; CDR3nt: TGTGCCAGCAGCTTAGCGGAGGGGACCGGGGAGCTGTTTTTT
abundance: .; v_gene: TRBV14; d_gene: .; j_gene: TRBJ2-1; CDR3aa: CASSPGTTSYNEQLF; CDR3nt: TGTGCCAGCAGCCCCGGGACCACCTCCTACAATGAGCAGCTCTTC
abundance: few; v_gene: TRBV27; d_gene: .; j_gene: TRBJ1-1; CDR3aa: CASSLGVPPGTEAFF; CDR3nt: TGTGCCAGCAGTTTAGGGGTCCCCCCGGGAACTGAAGCTTTCTTT
abundance: many; v_gene: TRBV19; d_gene: .; j_gene: TRBJ1-1; CDR3aa: CASSIDDTGRTNTEAFF; CDR3nt: TGTGCCAGTAGTATAGACGATACAGGACGGACGAACACTGAAGCTTTCTTT
abundance: many; v_gene: TRBV7-9; d_gene: .; j_gene: TRBJ2-5; CDR3aa: CASSSVAEKETQYF; CDR3nt: TGTGCCAGCAGCTCCGTGGCAGAAAAAGAGACCCAGTACTTC
abundance: .; v_gene: TRBV12-3/TRBV12-4; d_gene: TRBD1; j_gene: TRBJ2-1; CDR3aa: CASSPDRGEGNEQFF; CDR3nt: TGTGCCAGCAGTCCGGACAGGGGGGAAGGCAATGAGCAGTTCTTC
abundance: many; v_gene: TRBV28; d_gene: TRBD2; j_gene: TRBJ2-5; CDR3aa: CATKTPSGPLPWTQYF; CDR3nt: TGTGCCACCAAGACCCCTAGCGGGCCCCTCCCATGGACCCAGTACTTC
abundance: once; v_gene: TRBV2; d_gene: .; j_gene: TRBJ1-2; CDR3aa: CASSEFVSFGYSF; CDR3nt: TGTGCCAGCAGTGAATTCGTCTCGTTCGGCTACTCCTTC
abundance: many; v_gene: TRBV28; d_gene: .; j_gene: TRBJ2-3; CDR3aa: CASSRGRTDTQYF; CDR3nt: TGTGCCAGCAGTCGAGGTAGAACAGATACGCAGTATTTT
abundance: few; v_gene: TRBV20-1; d_gene: .; j_gene: TRBJ2-2; CDR3aa: CSPEGDTGELFF; CDR3nt: TGCAGCCCAGAGGGGGACACCGGGGAGCTGTTTTTT
abundance: many; v_gene: TRBV28; d_gene: TRBD2; j_gene: TRBJ2-1; CDR3aa: CASSFRTSGNEQFF; CDR3nt: TGTGCCAGCAGTTTTAGGACTAGCGGCAATGAGCAGTTCTTC
abundance: .; v_gene: TRBV4-3; d_gene: .; j_gene: TRBJ1-3; CDR3aa: CASSLDTDSGNTIYF; CDR3nt: TGCGCCAGCAGCCTGGACACCGACTCTGGAAACACCATATATTTT
abundance: .; v_gene: TRBV24-1; d_gene: TRBD2; j_gene: TRBJ2-1; CDR3aa: CATMGGGNEQFF; CDR3nt: TGTGCCACCATGGGGGGGGGAAATGAGCAGTTCTTC
abundance: many; v_gene: TRBV28; d_gene: TRBD1; j_gene: TRBJ1-1; CDR3aa: CASSSNRGRSEAFF; CDR3nt: TGTGCCAGCAGTTCGAACAGGGGGCGTTCTGAAGCTTTCTTT
abundance: .; v_gene: TRBV6-2/TRBV6-3; d_gene: TRBD2; j_gene: TRBJ2-3; CDR3aa: CASSGPMAGGVSPADTQYF; CDR3nt: TGTGCCAGCAGCGGGCCAATGGCGGGAGGGGTTAGCCCCGCAGATACGCAGTATTTT
abundance: .; v_gene: TRBV28; d_gene: TRBD2; j_gene: TRBJ2-7; CDR3aa: CASSSGLAASPSSAQYF; CDR3nt: TGTGCCAGCAGCTCGGGACTAGCGGCCTCCCCCTCCTCCGCGCAGTACTTC
abundance: many; v_gene: TRBV12-3/TRBV12-4; d_gene: .; j_gene: TRBJ1-1; CDR3aa: CASPPRGRSAEAFF; CDR3nt: TGTGCCAGCCCACCTAGGGGTCGAAGCGCTGAAGCTTTCTTT
abundance: .; v_gene: TRBV7-9; d_gene: .; j_gene: TRBJ1-4; CDR3aa: CASSSPPRTGNEKLFF; CDR3nt: TGTGCCAGCAGCTCCCCCCCGCGAACCGGGAATGAAAAACTGTTTTTT
abundance: .; v_gene: TRBV6-5; d_gene: TRBD2; j_gene: TRBJ2-1; CDR3aa: CASSYSNGGPGGNEQFF; CDR3nt: TGTGCCAGCAGTTACTCGAATGGGGGCCCGGGAGGGAATGAGCAGTTCTTC
abundance: many; v_gene: TRBV9; d_gene: .; j_gene: TRBJ2-3; CDR3aa: CASTRDSDTQYF; CDR3nt: TGTGCCAGCACCAGGGATTCAGATACGCAGTATTTT
abundance: many; v_gene: TRBV4-1; d_gene: TRBD1; j_gene: TRBJ1-1; CDR3aa: CASSQEIVRGLTGYTEAFF; CDR3nt: TGCGCCAGCAGCCAAGAAATAGTCAGGGGGTTGACGGGGTACACTGAAGCTTTCTTT
abundance: .; v_gene: TRBV7-9; d_gene: .; j_gene: TRBJ1-6; CDR3aa: CASSVGRVAGSYNSPLHF; CDR3nt: TGTGCCAGCAGCGTAGGCAGAGTCGCCGGAAGCTATAATTCACCCCTCCACTTT
abundance: few; v_gene: TRBV2; d_gene: .; j_gene: TRBJ2-1; CDR3aa: CASSGLNNEQFF; CDR3nt: TGTGCCAGCAGTGGATTGAACAATGAGCAGTTCTTC
abundance: many; v_gene: TRBV20-1; d_gene: .; j_gene: TRBJ2-2; CDR3aa: CSVLAGTGELFF; CDR3nt: TGCAGTGTTCTAGCCGGCACCGGGGAGCTGTTTTTT
abundance: once; v_gene: TRBV5-6; d_gene: TRBD1; j_gene: TRBJ2-1; CDR3aa: CASSEDRGSYNGQFF; CDR3nt: TGTGCCAGCAGCGAGGACAGGGGTTCCTACAATGGGCAGTTCTTC
abundance: .; v_gene: TRBV6-2/TRBV6-3; d_gene: .; j_gene: TRBJ2-2; CDR3aa: CASSLGSGELFF; CDR3nt: TGTGCCAGCAGTTTGGGGTCCGGGGAGCTGTTTTTT
abundance: many; v_gene: TRBV4-1; d_gene: .; j_gene: TRBJ2-7; CDR3aa: CASSQVQASYEQYF; CDR3nt: TGCGCCAGCAGCCAGGTACAGGCATCCTACGAGCAGTACTTC
abundance: many; v_gene: TRBV3-1; d_gene: TRBD2; j_gene: TRBJ2-3; CDR3aa: CASINRGGSTDTQYF; CDR3nt: TGTGCCAGCATAAACCGGGGGGGTAGCACAGATACGCAGTATTTT
abundance: many; v_gene: TRBV4-3; d_gene: TRBD1; j_gene: TRBJ2-7; CDR3aa: CASSQASATGGGPYEQYF; CDR3nt: TGCGCCAGCAGCCAAGCCTCGGCGACAGGGGGCGGCCCCTACGAGCAGTACTTC
abundance: few; v_gene: TRBV20-1; d_gene: .; j_gene: TRBJ1-4; CDR3aa: CSAREAWTATNEKLFF; CDR3nt: TGCAGTGCTAGAGAGGCGTGGACCGCAACTAATGAAAAACTGTTTTTT
abundance: .; v_gene: TRBV4-1; d_gene: .; j_gene: TRBJ2-7; CDR3aa: CARRQDAAGVNAQYF; CDR3nt: TGCGCCCGCCGCCAAGATGCGGCAGGGGTCAACGCGCAGTACTTC